The following is a T cell receptor (beta chain) sequence with its context. As yet, its antigen is unknown. Each donor was nominally healthy when sampled (though unrecorded immune exposures were likely). These data are taken from a study of cytomegalovirus exposure and HLA in healthy donors. About the study: Unique TCRs from HLA-typed donors, around 93 million of them, were held in an early data release.

General study results and limits: TCR beta V segments were, for the most part, productive about 87% or about 30% of the time in an earlier analysis. A few CMV-associated chains were confirmed in vitro to be specific for CMV antigens.

The ends lost 5 bases at V and 0 bases at J; junction bases unmatched: 10. Germline lookup yields CDR1 MDHEN and CDR2 SYDVKM. This CDR3 has 16 residues. The PCR ran on 60 Vbeta and 13 Jbeta primers. Method: immunoSEQ multiplex PCR; TCRdb's copy keeps in-frame clones and lacks some. The sample includes about 130,000 clones, about four fifths of them seen just once. The rearrangement joins TRBV28 to TRBJ2-7; 7 bases fit TRBD1. Sample: PBMCs. The source is a man aged 25-40 years in good health. CDR3 amino acids: CASSTGVLPSSYEQYF. The CDR3 DNA sequence: TGTGCCAGCAGTACAGGGGTACTTCCGAGCTCCTACGAGCAGTACTTC.